The clone carrying this T cell receptor (beta chain) appeared a few times. The target antigen is unknown. The V gene lost 8 bases and the J gene lost 3 bases, with 11 bases spanning the gap. CDR3 length equals 14 residues. The sample comes from a study of T cells after yellow fever vaccination. As for the study in general: Some fractions had low cell numbers, and these were prepared with SMART-Seq v4 Ultra Low Input. Study conclusions and caveats: The study re-detected most primary-vaccination clones after the booster (96% CD4, just over 85% CD8).

Each CDR3 protein gets one entry after TCRdb re-called the 5' RACE reads with MiXCR. The table has approximately 150,000 distinct CDR3 sequences, around 9.3% seen once. This receptor was taken from a man aged 18 to 30 who received the YFV17D yellow fever vaccine. The chain uses TRBV23-1 and TRBJ2-6; tentative D call: TRBD2 (6 bases). TRBV23-1 is noted as an ORF with a role that remains uncertain. The input for sequencing was CD8+ T cells sorted from PBMCs, taken 45 days after the yellow fever booster vaccination. DNA of the CDR3: TGCGCCAGCGCTCCCGGGAGTGGGGCCAACGTCCTGACTTTC. It specifies CASAPGSGANVLTF.